This is a list of T cell receptor beta chains from one sample in a study of naive CD8 T cells in extremely preterm neonates. Measured with immunoSEQ multiplex PCR; TCRdb has only the in-frame clones, and not every one. The repertoire holds roughly 6,800 clones, with nearly 98% as singletons. The specimen sequenced was naive CD8+ T cells from blood. Receptor source: a human donor in good health. Each CDR3 is given with its conserved first and last residue. A D gene is named only where the DNA matches it firmly. Where a row states a size, it is once, few, many or the class of an expanded clone; other rows omit it.

j_gene	v_gene	abundance	d_gene	CDR3nt	CDR3aa
TRBJ2-7	TRBV19	-	TRBD2	TGTGCCAGTAGTTGGAGACTAGCGGGGGACTACGAGCAGTACTTC	CASSWRLAGDYEQYF
TRBJ1-6	TRBV6-1	-	-	TGTGCCAGCAGTGAAAGGCAGGGAAATTCACCCCTCCACTTT	CASSERQGNSPLHF
TRBJ2-1	TRBV7-2	once	TRBD1	TGTGCCAGCAGCCGGACAGGGGGCGCCTACAATGAGCAGTTCTTC	CASSRTGGAYNEQFF
TRBJ2-7	TRBV7-8	-	-	TGTGCCAGCAGCTTAGCGATCTATGGGGCGGCCAGTCGGTTCGGCGAGCAGTACTTC	CASSLAIYGAASRFGEQYF
TRBJ1-2	TRBV19	-	-	TGTGCCAGTAGTGTCTCGTTTAACTATGGCTACACCTTC	CASSVSFNYGYTF
TRBJ2-1	TRBV30	-	TRBD1	TGTGCCTGGTGGGGGACAGGGGTCCGGAATGAGCAGTTCTTC	CAWWGTGVRNEQFF
TRBJ1-2	TRBV2	-	TRBD1	TGTGCCAGCAGTGAAGGATCACGGACAGGCGGCTACACCTTC	CASSEGSRTGGYTF
TRBJ1-2	TRBV4-2	-	TRBD1	TGTGCCAGCAGCCTCCAACTGACAGGGGGCTTCTATGGCTACACCTTC	CASSLQLTGGFYGYTF
TRBJ2-3	TRBV4-1	-	TRBD2	TGCGCCAGCAGCCGGACTAGCGGGGGGGCCGAGGATACGCAGTATTTT	CASSRTSGGAEDTQYF
TRBJ2-5	TRBV14	once	TRBD1	TGTGCCAGCAGCCAACGGACAGGGGGTGTAGAGACCCAGTACTTC	CASSQRTGGVETQYF
TRBJ1-3	TRBV9	-	-	TGTGCCAGCAGCGTTCGGGGTACCTTCTCTGGAAACACCATATATTTT	CASSVRGTFSGNTIYF
TRBJ1-1	TRBV5-1	-	-	TGCGCCAGCAGCCCCGGTGAGGGCCGGATTATGAACACTGAAGCTTTCTTT	CASSPGEGRIMNTEAFF
TRBJ1-1	TRBV5-4	-	-	TGTGCCAGCAGCCCGGGACAGAACACTGAAGCTTTCTTT	CASSPGQNTEAFF
TRBJ2-7	TRBV28	-	-	TGTGCCAGCAGCCTCCCCGAGAGGGTTGACTACGAGCAGTACTTC	CASSLPERVDYEQYF
TRBJ2-7	TRBV5-6	-	TRBD1	TGTGCCAGCAGCGACGGGACAGGAATACGGGAGCAGTACTTC	CASSDGTGIREQYF
TRBJ2-3	TRBV4-3	-	-	TGCGCCAGCAGCCAAGACGCTGGACAGCCTACGTGGTATTTT	CASSQDAGQPTWYF
TRBJ2-7	TRBV19	few	TRBD2	TGTGCCAGTAGTCTAGCGGGGGTCGCCTACGAGCAGTACTTC	CASSLAGVAYEQYF
TRBJ2-7	TRBV7-3	-	-	TGTGCCAGCAGCCCCCAGGAGGGGTTGCCCTACGAGCAGTACTTC	CASSPQEGLPYEQYF
TRBJ1-1	TRBV5-1	-	-	TGCGCCAGCAGAGAGGGCCTAGGCACTGAAGCTTTCTTT	CASREGLGTEAFF
TRBJ2-3	TRBV28	-	TRBD1	TGTGCCAGCAGCCTGGACAGGAGACGAGATACGCAGTATTTT	CASSLDRRRDTQYF
TRBJ2-7	TRBV7-9	-	TRBD1	TGTGCCAGCAGCCATGGGACAGGGCAGCGCGAGCAGTACTTC	CASSHGTGQREQYF
TRBJ2-7	TRBV7-9	-	-	TGTGCCAGCAGCGAGTTCCTCCGGGTCAGGGGATCGGGTGAGCAGTACTTC	CASSEFLRVRGSGEQYF
TRBJ2-7	TRBV6-6	-	-	TGTGCCAGCAGCCACCGACAAGAGCAGTACTTC	CASSHRQEQYF
TRBJ2-1	TRBV9	-	TRBD2	TGTGCCAGCAGCGTACACCGGACTAGCGGGGGGAATGAGCAGTTCTTC	CASSVHRTSGGNEQFF
TRBJ2-2	TRBV30	-	-	TGTGCCTGGAGTCCCGTCTCAGTGGTGGACAGCTCTGCCACCGGGGAGCTGTTTTTT	CAWSPVSVVDSSATGELFF
TRBJ1-2	TRBV9	-	-	TGTGCCAGCAGCGTAGGAGGAACAGGACGTAAGGGCTACACCTTC	CASSVGGTGRKGYTF
TRBJ2-7	TRBV6-5	-	-	TGTGCCAGCAGTTACGCGGGGAACGAGCAGTACTTC	CASSYAGNEQYF
TRBJ2-7	TRBV7-6	-	-	TGTGCCAGCAGCGTTGAACAGGGCCCGAACTACGAGCAGTACTTC	CASSVEQGPNYEQYF